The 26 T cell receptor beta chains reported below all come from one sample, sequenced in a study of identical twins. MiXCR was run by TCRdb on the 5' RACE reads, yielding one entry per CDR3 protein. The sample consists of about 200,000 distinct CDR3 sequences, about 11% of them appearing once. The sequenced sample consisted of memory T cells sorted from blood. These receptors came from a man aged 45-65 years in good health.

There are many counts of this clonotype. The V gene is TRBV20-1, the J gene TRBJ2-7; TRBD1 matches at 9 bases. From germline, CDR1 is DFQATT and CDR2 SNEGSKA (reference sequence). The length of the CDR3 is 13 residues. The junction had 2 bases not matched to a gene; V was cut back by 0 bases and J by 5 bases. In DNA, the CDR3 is TGCAGTGCTAGAGATAGGGACAGGGACGAGCAGTACTTC. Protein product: CSARDRDRDEQYF.

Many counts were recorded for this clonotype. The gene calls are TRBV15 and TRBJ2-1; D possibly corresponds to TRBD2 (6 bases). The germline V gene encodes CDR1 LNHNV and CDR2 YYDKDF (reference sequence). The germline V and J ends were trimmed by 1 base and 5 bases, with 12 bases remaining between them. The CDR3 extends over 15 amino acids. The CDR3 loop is CATSRVRETDNEQFF. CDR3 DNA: TGTGCCACCAGCAGAGTTCGGGAGACAGACAATGAGCAGTTCTTC. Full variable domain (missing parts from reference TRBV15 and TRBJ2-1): DAMVIQNPRYQVTQFGKPVTLSCSQTLNHNVMYWYQQKSSQAPKLLFHYYDKDFNNEADTPDNFQSRRPNTSFCFLDIRSPGLGDTAMYLCATSRVRETDNEQFFGPGTRLTVL.

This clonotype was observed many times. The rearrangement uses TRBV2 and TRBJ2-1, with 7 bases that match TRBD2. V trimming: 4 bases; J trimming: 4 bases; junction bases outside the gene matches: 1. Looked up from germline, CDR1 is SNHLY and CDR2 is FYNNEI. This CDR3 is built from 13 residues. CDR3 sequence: CASSASGYNEQFF. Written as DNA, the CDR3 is TGTGCCAGCAGTGCTAGCGGTTACAATGAGCAGTTCTTC.

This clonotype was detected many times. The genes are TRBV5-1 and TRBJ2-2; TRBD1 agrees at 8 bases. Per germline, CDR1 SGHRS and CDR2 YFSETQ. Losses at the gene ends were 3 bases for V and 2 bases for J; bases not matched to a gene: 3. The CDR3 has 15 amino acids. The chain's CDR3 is CASSSGQVNTGELFF. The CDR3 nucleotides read TGCGCCAGCAGCTCGGGACAGGTCAACACCGGGGAGCTGTTTTTT.

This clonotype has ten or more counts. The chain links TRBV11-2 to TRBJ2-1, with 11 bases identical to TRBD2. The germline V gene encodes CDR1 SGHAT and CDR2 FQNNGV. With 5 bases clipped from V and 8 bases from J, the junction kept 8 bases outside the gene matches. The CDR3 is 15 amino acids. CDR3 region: CASSLGTSGWYEQFF. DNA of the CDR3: TGTGCCAGCAGCCTCGGGACTAGCGGATGGTATGAGCAGTTCTTC.

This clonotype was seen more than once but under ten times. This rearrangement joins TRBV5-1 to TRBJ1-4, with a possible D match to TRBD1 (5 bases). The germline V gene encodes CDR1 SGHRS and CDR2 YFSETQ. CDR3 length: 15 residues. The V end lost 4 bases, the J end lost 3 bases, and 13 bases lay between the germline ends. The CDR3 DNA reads TGCGCCAGCAGCCAGGGTAGAGGAGCTAATGAAAAACTGTTTTTT. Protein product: CASSQGRGANEKLFF.

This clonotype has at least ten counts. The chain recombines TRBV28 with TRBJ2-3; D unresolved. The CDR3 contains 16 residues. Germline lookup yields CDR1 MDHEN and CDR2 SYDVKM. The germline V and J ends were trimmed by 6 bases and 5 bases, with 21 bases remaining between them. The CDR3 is CASRGKGRYMRDTQYF. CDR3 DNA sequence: TGTGCCAGCAGAGGGAAAGGACGTTACATGAGAGATACGCAGTATTTT.

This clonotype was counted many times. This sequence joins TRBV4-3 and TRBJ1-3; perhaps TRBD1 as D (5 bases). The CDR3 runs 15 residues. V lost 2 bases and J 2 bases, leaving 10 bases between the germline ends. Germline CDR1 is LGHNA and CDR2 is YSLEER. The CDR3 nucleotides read TGCGCCAGCAGCCAATTCAGGGATACTGGAAACACCATATATTTT. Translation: CASSQFRDTGNTIYF.

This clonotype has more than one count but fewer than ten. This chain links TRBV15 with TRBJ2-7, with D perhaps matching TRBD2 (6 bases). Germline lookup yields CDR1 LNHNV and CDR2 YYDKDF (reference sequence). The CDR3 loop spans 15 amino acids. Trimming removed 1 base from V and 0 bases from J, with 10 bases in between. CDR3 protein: CATSRGDSSSYEQYF. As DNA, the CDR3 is TGTGCCACCAGCAGAGGGGACTCCTCCTCCTACGAGCAGTACTTC.

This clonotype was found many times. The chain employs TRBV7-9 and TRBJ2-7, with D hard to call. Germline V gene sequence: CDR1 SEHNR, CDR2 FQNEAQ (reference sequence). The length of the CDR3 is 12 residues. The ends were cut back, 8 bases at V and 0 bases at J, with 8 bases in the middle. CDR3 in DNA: TGTGCCAGCCGTCCGGCCTCCTACGAGCAGTACTTC. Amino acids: CASRPASYEQYF.

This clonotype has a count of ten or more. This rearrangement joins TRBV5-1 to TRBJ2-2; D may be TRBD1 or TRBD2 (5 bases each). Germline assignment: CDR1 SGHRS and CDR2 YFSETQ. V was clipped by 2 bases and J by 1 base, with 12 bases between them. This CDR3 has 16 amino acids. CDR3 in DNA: TGCGCCAGCAGCTTCGCCGGGACGGTGAACACCGGGGAGCTGTTTTTT. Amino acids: CASSFAGTVNTGELFF.

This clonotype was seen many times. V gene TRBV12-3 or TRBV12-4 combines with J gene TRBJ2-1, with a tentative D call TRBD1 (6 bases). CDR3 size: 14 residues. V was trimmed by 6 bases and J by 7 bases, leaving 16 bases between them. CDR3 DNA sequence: TGTGCCAGCAGCTCCCACAGGGTGGGGAATGAGCAGTTCTTC. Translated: CASSSHRVGNEQFF.

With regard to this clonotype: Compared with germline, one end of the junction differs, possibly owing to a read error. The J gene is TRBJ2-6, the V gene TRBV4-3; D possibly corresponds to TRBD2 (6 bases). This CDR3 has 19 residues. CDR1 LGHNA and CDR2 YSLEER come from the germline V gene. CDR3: CASSQQVRGRTSGADVLTF. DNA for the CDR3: TGCGCCAGCAGCCAACAGGTGCGGGGAAGGACTTCTGGGGCCGACGTCCTGACTTTC.

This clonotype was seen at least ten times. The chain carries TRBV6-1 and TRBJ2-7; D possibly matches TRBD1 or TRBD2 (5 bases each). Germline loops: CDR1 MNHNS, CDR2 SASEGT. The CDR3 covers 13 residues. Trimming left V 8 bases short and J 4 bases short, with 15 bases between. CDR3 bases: TGTGCCAGCCGCCCCGGGGCCCGGTACGAGCAGTACTTC. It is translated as CASRPGARYEQYF.

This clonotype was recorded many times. The CDR3 loop is CASSPREAYEQYF. The CDR3 DNA follows: TGTGCCAGCAGCCCGCGGGAGGCGTACGAGCAGTACTTC. This chain joins TRBV9 and TRBJ2-7; 8 bases are a match to TRBD2. Unmatched junction bases numbered 4, after V lost 4 bases and J lost 4 bases. CDR3 size: 13 residues. Germline values: CDR1 SGDLS, CDR2 YYNGEE. Based on the CDR3 plus reference TRBV9 and TRBJ2-7, the full variable domain is DSGVTQTPKHLITATGQRVTLRCSPRSGDLSVYWYQQSLDQGLQFLIQYYNGEERAKGNILERFSAQQFPDLHSELNLSSLELGDSALYFCASSPREAYEQYFGPGTRLTVT.

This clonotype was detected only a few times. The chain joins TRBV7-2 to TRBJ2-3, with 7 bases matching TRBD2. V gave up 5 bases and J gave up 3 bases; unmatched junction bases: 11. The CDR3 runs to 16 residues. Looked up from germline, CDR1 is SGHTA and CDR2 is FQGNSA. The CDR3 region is CASSRRGLGATDTQYF. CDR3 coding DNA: TGTGCCAGCAGCCGAAGAGGACTAGGTGCGACAGATACGCAGTATTTT.

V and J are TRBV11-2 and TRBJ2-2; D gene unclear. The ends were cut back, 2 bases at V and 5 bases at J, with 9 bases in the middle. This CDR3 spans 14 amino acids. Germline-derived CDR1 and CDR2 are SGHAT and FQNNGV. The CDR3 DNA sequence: TGTGCCAGCAGCTTAAACGCAGGAACCGGGGAGCTGTTTTTT. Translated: CASSLNAGTGELFF. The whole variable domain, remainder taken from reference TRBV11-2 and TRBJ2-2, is EAGVAQSPRYKIIEKRQSVAFWCNPISGHATLYWYQQILGQGPKLLIQFQNNGVVDDSQLPKDRFSAERLKGVDSTLKIQPAKLEDSAVYLCASSLNAGTGELFFGEGSRLTVL.

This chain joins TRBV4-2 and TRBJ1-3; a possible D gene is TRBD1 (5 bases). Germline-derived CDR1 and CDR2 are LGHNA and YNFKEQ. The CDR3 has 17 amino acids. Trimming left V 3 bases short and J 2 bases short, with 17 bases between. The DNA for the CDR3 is TGTGCCAGCAGCCAGAACCGCAGGGAATGGACTGGAAACACCATATATTTT. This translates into CASSQNRREWTGNTIYF.

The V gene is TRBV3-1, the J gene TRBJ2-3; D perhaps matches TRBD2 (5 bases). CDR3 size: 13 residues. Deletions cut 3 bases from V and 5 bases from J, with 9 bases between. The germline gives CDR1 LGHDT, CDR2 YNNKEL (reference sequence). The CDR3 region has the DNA TGTGCCAGCAGCCAGAAAGGAGGAGATACGCAGTATTTT. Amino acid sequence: CASSQKGGDTQYF.

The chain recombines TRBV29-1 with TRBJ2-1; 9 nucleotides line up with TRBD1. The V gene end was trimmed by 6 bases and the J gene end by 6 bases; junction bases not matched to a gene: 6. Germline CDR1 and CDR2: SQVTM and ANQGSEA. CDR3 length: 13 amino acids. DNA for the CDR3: TGCAGCGTCACAGGGACAGGGCCCAATGAGCAGTTCTTC. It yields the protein CSVTGTGPNEQFF.

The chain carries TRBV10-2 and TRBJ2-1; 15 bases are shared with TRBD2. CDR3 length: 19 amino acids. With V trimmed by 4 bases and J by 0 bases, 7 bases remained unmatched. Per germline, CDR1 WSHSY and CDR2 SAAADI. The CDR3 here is CASSGGLAGGSVSYNEQFF. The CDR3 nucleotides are TGCGCCAGCAGTGGGGGACTAGCGGGAGGTTCGGTCTCCTACAATGAGCAGTTCTTC.

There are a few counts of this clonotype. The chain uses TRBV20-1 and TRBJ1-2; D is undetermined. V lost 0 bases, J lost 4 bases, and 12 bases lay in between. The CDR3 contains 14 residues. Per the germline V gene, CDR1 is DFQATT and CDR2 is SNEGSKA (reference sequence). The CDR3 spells CSARDPGFSYGYTF. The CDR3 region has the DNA TGCAGTGCTAGAGATCCGGGATTTAGCTATGGCTACACCTTC.

In DNA form, the CDR3 reads TGTGCCAGCAGCCCCCGGACAGGGGGCGGAAACACCATATATTTT. Amino acid sequence: CASSPRTGGGNTIYF. This chain uses TRBV7-9 with TRBJ1-3; TRBD1 aligns across 11 bases. The CDR3 sequence is 15 residues long. V lost 5 bases, J lost 4 bases, and 4 bases stayed unmatched. The V gene's germline CDR1 is SEHNR and CDR2 FQNEAQ (reference sequence).

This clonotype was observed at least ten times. CDR3 sequence reads: CASSLVGGGGEQYF. CDR3 bases: TGTGCCAGCAGCTTGGTAGGGGGTGGCGGCGAGCAGTACTTC. This chain links TRBV11-1 with TRBJ2-7; TRBD1 might be the D (6 bases). The CDR3 length is 14 residues. V lost 3 bases and J 6 bases, leaving 15 bases between the germline ends. Germline loops: CDR1 SGHAT, CDR2 FQDESV (reference sequence).

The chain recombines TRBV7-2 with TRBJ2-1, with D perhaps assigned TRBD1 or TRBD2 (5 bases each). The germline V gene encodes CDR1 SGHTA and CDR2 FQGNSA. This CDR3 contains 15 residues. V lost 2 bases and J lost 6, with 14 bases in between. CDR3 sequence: CASSLRTWGINEQFF. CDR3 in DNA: TGTGCCAGCAGCTTAAGGACCTGGGGGATCAATGAGCAGTTCTTC.

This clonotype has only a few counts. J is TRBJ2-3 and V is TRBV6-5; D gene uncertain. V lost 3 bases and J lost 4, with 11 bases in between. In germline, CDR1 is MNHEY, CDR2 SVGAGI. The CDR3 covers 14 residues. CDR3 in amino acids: CASSYGQVADTQYF. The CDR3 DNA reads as TGTGCCAGCAGTTATGGGCAGGTAGCAGATACGCAGTATTTT.